This T cell receptor beta chain was profiled in a study of response to subunit inactivated influenza vaccine. V was pared by 2 bases and J by 4 bases, with 12 bases between. The CDR3 has 15 amino acids. Germline CDR1 is SGHTA and CDR2 is FQGNSA. TCRdb re-called the RT-PCR reads with MiXCR, one entry per CDR3 protein. The sample has fewer than 750,000 distinct CDR3 sequences, less than 15% seen once. The sample was PBMCs from blood, taken 12 days after vaccination. The sequence was obtained from a man aged 45-65 years who received an inactivated influenza vaccine. The V and J genes are TRBV7-2 and TRBJ1-5; D gene uncertain. The CDR3 DNA reads TGTGCCAGCAGCTTATCCCCGACGGGGAATCAGCCCCAGCATTTT. This gives the protein CASSLSPTGNQPQHF.